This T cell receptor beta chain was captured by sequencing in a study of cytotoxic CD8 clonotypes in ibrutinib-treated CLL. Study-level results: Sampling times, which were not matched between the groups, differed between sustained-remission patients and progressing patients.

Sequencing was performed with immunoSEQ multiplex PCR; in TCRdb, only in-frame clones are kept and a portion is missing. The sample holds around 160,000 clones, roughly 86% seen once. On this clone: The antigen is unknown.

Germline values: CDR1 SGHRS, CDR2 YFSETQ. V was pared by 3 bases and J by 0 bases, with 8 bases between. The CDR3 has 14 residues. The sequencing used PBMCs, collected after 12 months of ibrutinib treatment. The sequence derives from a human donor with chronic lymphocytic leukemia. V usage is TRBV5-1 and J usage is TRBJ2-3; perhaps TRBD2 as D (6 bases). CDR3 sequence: CASSWGESTDTQYF. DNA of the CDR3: TGCGCCAGCAGCTGGGGGGAGAGCACAGATACGCAGTATTTT.